The clone carrying this T cell receptor beta chain was seen ten or more times. This entry comes from a study of T cells in Graves' hyperthyroidism and ophthalmopathy. There were TCR beta CDR3 regions amplified from RNA transcripts. The TCR CDR3 first-round RT-PCR relied on the HTBI primer set. TCRdb recomputed calls from the multiplex PCR reads with MiXCR, one row per CDR3 protein. Among approximately 330,000 distinct CDR3 sequences listed, 18% were seen once. CDR1 is LNHDA and CDR2 is SQIVND in the germline V gene (reference sequence). CDR3 length: 14 amino acids. V shed 3 bases and J shed 4 bases, with 12 bases lying between them.

The sequence was collected from a woman in her forties or fifties with Graves' hyperthyroidism. Input material: blood. The chain employs TRBV19 and TRBJ1-1; D is unclear. CDR3 in DNA: TGTGCCAGTAGTATCGTTCCCTGGGGCACTGAAGCTTTCTTT. It codes for CASSIVPWGTEAFF. Full variable domain (rest looked up from reference TRBV19 and TRBJ1-1): DGGITQSPKYLFRKEGQNVTLSCEQNLNHDAMYWYRQDPGQGLRLIYYSQIVNDFQKGDIAEGYSVSREKKESFPLTVTSAQKNPTAFYLCASSIVPWGTEAFFGQGTRLTVV.